This entry features one T cell receptor beta chain sequence. The data belong to a study of blood T cell repertoires in COVID-19. V lost 3 bases and J 5 bases, leaving 13 bases between the germline ends. Germline CDR1 reads SNHLY; CDR2 reads FYNNEI. The CDR3 loop spans 14 amino acids. The assay was immunoSEQ multiplex PCR, and TCRdb's table has in-frame clones only and misses some. This sample has some 160,000 clones, with around 89% found just once. Sequenced input: peripheral blood. The receptor's source is a woman aged 55-69 years with active COVID-19. The rearrangement links TRBV2 to TRBJ1-2; possible D gene TRBD1, 6 bases. For the CDR3, the DNA is TGTGCCAGCAGTGATTTGGGGCAGGGGTATGGCTACACCTTC. Translating it yields CASSDLGQGYGYTF.